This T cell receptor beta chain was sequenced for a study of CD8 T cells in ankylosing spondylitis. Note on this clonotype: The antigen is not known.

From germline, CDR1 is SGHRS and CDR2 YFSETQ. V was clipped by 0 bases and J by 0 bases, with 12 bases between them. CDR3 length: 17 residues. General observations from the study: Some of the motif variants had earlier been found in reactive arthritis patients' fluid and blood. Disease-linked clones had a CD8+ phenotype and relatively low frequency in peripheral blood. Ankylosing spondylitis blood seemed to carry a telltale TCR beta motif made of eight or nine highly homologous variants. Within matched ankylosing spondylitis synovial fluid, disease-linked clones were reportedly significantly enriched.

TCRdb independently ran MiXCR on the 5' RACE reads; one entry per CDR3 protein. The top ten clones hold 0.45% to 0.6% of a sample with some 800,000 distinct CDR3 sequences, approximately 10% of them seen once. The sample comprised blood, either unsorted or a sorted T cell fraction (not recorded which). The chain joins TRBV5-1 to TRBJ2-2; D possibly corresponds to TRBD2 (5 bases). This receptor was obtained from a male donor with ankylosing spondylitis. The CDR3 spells CASSLGGSSSNTGELFF. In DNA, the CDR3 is TGCGCCAGCAGCTTGGGCGGGTCTTCCTCGAACACCGGGGAGCTGTTTTTT.